This T cell receptor beta chain was recovered during a study of blood T cell repertoires in COVID-19. This clone was detected only a few times. Here immunoSEQ multiplex PCR was the method, and the copy in TCRdb shows in-frame clones only, minus some. The table has under 250,000 clones, 82% seen once; the top ten hold roughly 3.5%. Looked up from germline, CDR1 is SSHAT and CDR2 is FNYEAQ (reference sequence). J was trimmed by 4 bases and V by 1 base; bases with no gene match: 4. The CDR3 contains 15 residues. The specimen was PBMCs or T cells enriched from blood (not recorded which). V is TRBV7-7 and J is TRBJ2-5, with 9 bases identical to TRBD1. The source of this sequence is a woman between 55 and 75 years old who had recovered from COVID-19. CDR3 amino acids: CASSLGTDRGETQYF. The CDR3 DNA reads TGTGCCAGCAGCTTAGGTACGGACAGGGGAGAGACCCAGTACTTC.